This TCR beta chain was observed in a study of cytomegalovirus exposure and HLA in healthy donors. Study at large: The roughly 100 million unique TCR beta sequences, from some 170 million T cells, were found by an earlier analysis.

Worth noting for this clone: Its antigen remains unidentified.

The PCR employed 60 Vbeta primers together with 13 Jbeta primers. The protocol was immunoSEQ multiplex PCR, while the TCRdb copy is restricted to in-frame clones and leaves out a portion. Among roughly 160,000 clones listed, around nine tenths were seen once. Germline trimming cut 4 bases from V and 6 bases from J; bases unmatched to any gene: 8. Germline loops: CDR1 ENHRY, CDR2 SYGVKD. The CDR3 contains 15 residues. Overall study findings and caveats: Most TCR sequences were seen very rarely across donors, but some public TCRs occurred in many. CMV serostatus was the only immune exposure information that was available.

V and J are TRBV10-3 and TRBJ1-1; 10 positions match TRBD1. This receptor was obtained from a woman in her thirties in good health and CMV-seronegative. The sample consisted of PBMCs. CDR3 DNA: TGTGCCATCAGTGCCATGGACAGGGGGAGGTCTGAAGCTTTCTTT. Translating gives CAISAMDRGRSEAFF.